The present TCR beta chain was sequenced within a study of blood T cell repertoires in COVID-19. Overall study context: Samples came from the United States, Italy and Spain, spanning acute and convalescent COVID-19. The cDNA or gDNA used as material had been derived from T cells, B-cell-depleted T cells, or PBMCs.

In the authors' methods: Nucleated cell counts were estimated from reference gene primer amplification. Repertoires were generated with immunoSEQ multiplex PCR, while TCRdb's copy carries only in-frame clones and drops some. That table gives V, J and clone size, and the DNA gave D and trimming. The table shows tens of thousands of clones, with over 80% occurring only once. Germline V CDR1 and CDR2: LNHDA, SQIVND (reference sequence). This CDR3 has 13 residues. The V end lost 2 bases, the J end lost 4 bases, and 8 bases lay between the germline ends. The chain is built from TRBV19 and TRBJ1-1; no firm D call. This sequence was found in a man in his forties or fifties with acute or convalescent COVID-19. Sample: peripheral blood. CDR3 coding DNA: TGTGCCAGTAGTATATCGGGGAGCACTGAAGCTTTCTTT. As protein: CASSISGSTEAFF.